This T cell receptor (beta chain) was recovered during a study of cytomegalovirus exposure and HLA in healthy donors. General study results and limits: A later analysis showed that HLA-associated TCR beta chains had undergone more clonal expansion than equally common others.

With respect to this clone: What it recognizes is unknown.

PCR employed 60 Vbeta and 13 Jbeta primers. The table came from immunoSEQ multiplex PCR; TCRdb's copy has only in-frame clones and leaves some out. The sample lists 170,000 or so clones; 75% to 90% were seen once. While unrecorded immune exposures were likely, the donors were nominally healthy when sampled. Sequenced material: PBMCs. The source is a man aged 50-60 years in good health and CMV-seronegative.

The CDR3 DNA reads as TGTGCCTGGAGTGTACTGGTCTACGAGCAGTACTTC. Translated: CAWSVLVYEQYF. The chain links TRBV30 to TRBJ2-7; D gene uncertain. This CDR3 region has 12 residues. V lost 0 bases and J lost 3, with 6 bases in between. Germline loops: CDR1 GTSNPN, CDR2 SVGIG (reference sequence).